The sample holds a few counts of the clone carrying this T cell receptor (beta chain). What it recognizes is unknown. The study sampled nominally healthy donors, though unrecorded immune exposures were likely. The data are from a study of cytomegalovirus exposure and HLA in healthy donors. Study findings and constraints: Cytomegalovirus-associated TCR beta chains were listed, numbering 164.

CDR3 length: 15 residues. Germline-derived CDR1 and CDR2 are MGHRA and YSYEKL. Trimming removed 5 bases from V and 6 bases from J; junction bases left unmatched: 8. PCR was performed using 60 Vbeta and 13 Jbeta primers. The protocol was immunoSEQ multiplex PCR, while the TCRdb copy is restricted to in-frame clones and leaves out a portion. The sample carries over 200,000 clones, more than 75% recorded once. The rearrangement joins TRBV4-1 to TRBJ1-4; 8 bases are a match to TRBD1. This receptor was obtained from a male donor in good health and CMV-seronegative. Material for sequencing was PBMCs. CDR3 nucleotides: TGCGCCAGCAGCAAGGGAGGGACAGGCTATGAAAAACTGTTTTTT. This sequence encodes CASSKGGTGYEKLFF.